The next 32 T cell receptor beta chains were all read from a single sample in a study of T-cell reconstitution after alpha-beta-depleted transplantation in children. The TCRbeta library incorporated unique molecular identifiers. One entry per CDR3 protein, called by TCRdb with MiXCR from the PCR reads. The sample consists of approximately 1,000,000 distinct CDR3 sequences, roughly 31% of them appearing once. Sequenced material: PBMCs, mostly from graft donor cells, taken 360 days after TCRalphabeta/CD19-depleted stem cell transplant. The receptor source for this set is a boy under two years old who had a stem cell transplant for SCID, so the T cells may come from the graft donor.

The chain joins TRBV29-1 to TRBJ2-1; D is undetermined. The CDR3 length is 13 residues. Germline V lookup: CDR1 SQVTM, CDR2 ANQGSEA. With 7 bases removed from V and 3 bases from J, the gap between germline ends came to 13 bases. The CDR3 region has the DNA TGCAGCGACCTAAGGGTCGTCTACAATGAGCAGTTCTTC. It translates to CSDLRVVYNEQFF.

This chain connects TRBV7-2 to TRBJ1-2; 9 nucleotides align to TRBD1. Unmatched junction bases numbered 7, after V lost 1 base and J lost 4 bases. This CDR3 spans 16 amino acids. Germline assignment: CDR1 SGHTA and CDR2 FQGNSA. This CDR3 reads CASSLEGQGFTYGYTF. CDR3 in DNA: TGTGCCAGCAGCTTAGAGGGACAGGGATTTACCTATGGCTACACCTTC.

This clonotype was detected only a few times. The chain carries TRBV12-3 or TRBV12-4 and TRBJ1-4, with D perhaps TRBD1 (5 bases). CDR3 length equals 15 residues. V was trimmed by 6 bases and J by 0 bases, leaving 11 bases between them. CDR3 nucleotide sequence: TGTGCCAGCAGAGCGACAGCCCCAACTAATGAAAAACTGTTTTTT. Translating it yields CASRATAPTNEKLFF.

V and J are TRBV6-1 and TRBJ2-1; 12 bases map to TRBD1. The CDR3 sequence is 16 residues long. Germline CDR1 MNHNS, CDR2 SASEGT. Losses at the gene ends were 5 bases for V and 7 bases for J; bases not matched to a gene: 9. The CDR3 DNA sequence: TGTGCCAGCAGTAAAAAAGGGACAGGGGGCAAGAATGAGCAGTTCTTC. Protein: CASSKKGTGGKNEQFF.

The J gene is TRBJ1-5, the V gene TRBV6-1, with D unresolved. V was clipped by 6 bases and J by 3 bases, with 15 bases between them. This CDR3 has 15 amino acids. Germline CDR1 is MNHNS and CDR2 is SASEGT. CDR3 nucleotides: TGTGCCAGCAGAGGACTAAAGGACTCCAATCAGCCCCAGCATTTT. The encoded protein is CASRGLKDSNQPQHF.

The chain employs TRBV27 and TRBJ2-7, with TRBD2 matching 8 bases. Germline CDR1 reads MNHEY; CDR2 reads SMNVEV (reference sequence). The CDR3 is 15 amino acids. Trimming at V came to 10 bases and at J to 0 bases, leaving 11 bases not matched to a gene. CDR3 in DNA: TGTGCCACCAAAAATTCGGGGGGGCCCTCCTACGAGCAGTACTTC. Protein product: CATKNSGGPSYEQYF.

This clonotype was detected only a few times. The chain carries TRBV20-1 and TRBJ2-1; D is unclear. CDR1 DFQATT and CDR2 SNEGSKA come from the germline V gene (reference sequence). Trimming removed 7 bases from V and 8 bases from J, with 21 bases in between. The CDR3 runs to 14 residues. CDR3 coding DNA: TGCAGTGAGAAACCTAACCTGAGTGGGGATGAGCAGTTCTTC. This codes for CSEKPNLSGDEQFF.

The DNA for the CDR3 is TGTGCCAGCAGCCGATCGACAGGGGGACGTGAAAAACTGTTTTTT. This sequence encodes CASSRSTGGREKLFF. The chain couples TRBV6-2 or TRBV6-3 to TRBJ1-4; 9 nucleotides line up with TRBD1. CDR1 and CDR2 (germline): MNHEY, SVGEGT. The CDR3 sequence is 15 residues long. With V trimmed by 6 bases and J by 7 bases, 9 bases remained unmatched.

The chain links TRBV12-3 or TRBV12-4 to TRBJ2-5; D remains ambiguous. Deletions cut 3 bases from V and 5 bases from J, with 16 bases between. The CDR3 has 15 residues. The DNA of the CDR3 is TGTGCCAGCAGTTTGGCCACCCCATCGGGTGAGACCCAGTACTTC. This codes for CASSLATPSGETQYF.

The table lists this clonotype with a few counts. V is TRBV28 and J is TRBJ2-1, with D maybe TRBD1 (6 bases). Germline assignment: CDR1 MDHEN and CDR2 SYDVKM. This CDR3 comprises 14 residues. The V gene lost 5 bases and the J gene lost 7 bases, with 15 bases spanning the gap. The CDR3 DNA reads as TGTGCCAGCAGTCCCCAGACAGGACTGAATGAGCAGTTCTTC. Protein: CASSPQTGLNEQFF.

The V and J genes are TRBV15 and TRBJ2-3; D is ambiguous. The length of the CDR3 is 14 residues. Germline assignment: CDR1 LNHNV and CDR2 YYDKDF (reference sequence). Between the trimmed V and J ends, which lost 0 bases and 2 bases, there was a span of 6 bases. CDR3 bases: TGTGCCACCAGCAGAGATGGTTCCACAGATACGCAGTATTTT. Residues: CATSRDGSTDTQYF.

This clonotype has ten or more counts. The chain is built from TRBV2 and TRBJ2-1; 9 bases fit TRBD2. This CDR3 contains 17 residues. With 2 bases clipped from V and 8 bases from J, the junction kept 13 bases outside the gene matches. CDR1 is SNHLY and CDR2 is FYNNEI in the germline V gene. The CDR3 DNA is TGTGCCAGCAGTGAATCCGATAGCGGGGGTCCTGTGGATGAGCAGTTCTTC. Residues: CASSESDSGGPVDEQFF.

This clonotype was observed many times. The chain uses TRBV28 and TRBJ2-7, with D hard to call. V shed 6 bases and J shed 2 bases, with 14 bases lying between them. The CDR3 is 14 residues long. Germline-derived CDR1 and CDR2 are MDHEN and SYDVKM. CDR3 region: CASRKRSRAYEQYF. CDR3 nucleotide sequence: TGTGCCAGCAGGAAGAGGTCCCGGGCCTACGAGCAGTACTTC.

This clonotype was seen a handful of times. V is TRBV12-3 or TRBV12-4 and J is TRBJ2-1, with D possibly matching TRBD2 (6 bases). Trimming left V 9 bases short and J 3 bases short, with 15 bases between. This CDR3 is built from 14 residues. The chain's CDR3 is CASEGSGDYNEQFF. CDR3 DNA: TGTGCCAGTGAGGGTAGCGGAGACTACAATGAGCAGTTCTTC.

Ten or more counts support this clonotype. The chain links TRBV12-3 or TRBV12-4 to TRBJ2-7, with TRBD1 matching over 9 bases. The CDR3 consists of 15 residues. Trimming removed 4 bases from V and 1 base from J; junction bases left unmatched: 5. As DNA, the CDR3 is TGTGCCAGCAGTTGGGGGACAGGGCGATCCTACGAGCAGTACTTC. Protein sequence: CASSWGTGRSYEQYF.

This clonotype was found many times. V and J are TRBV29-1 and TRBJ2-7; 7 nucleotides match TRBD1. This CDR3 is 11 amino acids long. Germline V gene data show CDR1 as SQVTM and CDR2 as ANQGSEA. J gave up 2 bases and V 6 bases, and 1 base lay outside the gene matches. CDR3 loop: CSVGQAYEQYF. The DNA of the CDR3 is TGCAGCGTCGGACAGGCCTACGAGCAGTACTTC.

V is TRBV2 and J is TRBJ2-3; possibly TRBD2 for D (6 bases). The CDR3 extends over 13 amino acids. CDR1 is SNHLY, CDR2 FYNNEI, per germline. Trimming stripped 7 bases from V and 2 bases from J, with 10 bases between. The CDR3 here is CASTGTATDTQYF. CDR3 nucleotide sequence: TGTGCCAGCACGGGGACTGCCACAGATACGCAGTATTTT.

This clonotype has more than one count but fewer than ten. The chain recombines TRBV2 with TRBJ2-2; 8 bases map to TRBD1. V dropped 11 bases and J dropped 0; count of bases not matched to a gene: 2. The germline gives CDR1 SNHLY, CDR2 FYNNEI. The CDR3 has 13 amino acids. CDR3 protein: CAEQGANTGELFF. The CDR3 DNA reads TGTGCCGAACAGGGGGCGAACACCGGGGAGCTGTTTTTT. The complete variable domain, with remaining parts taken from reference TRBV2 and TRBJ2-2, reads EPEVTQTPSHQVTQMGQEVILRCVPISNHLYFYWYRQILGQKVEFLVSFYNNEISEKSEIFDDQFSVERPDGSNFTLKIRSTKLEDSAMYFCAEQGANTGELFFGEGSRLTVL.

This clonotype was picked up a small number of times. The chain is built from TRBV28 and TRBJ1-1; TRBD1 might be the D (5 bases). This CDR3 is 14 amino acids long. CDR1 and CDR2 from the germline V gene are MDHEN and SYDVKM. The ends were cut back, 6 bases at V and 5 bases at J, with 16 bases in the middle. CDR3 in DNA: TGTGCCAGCAGGAATGGGGGGAGAGTAACTGAAGCTTTCTTT. Its protein is CASRNGGRVTEAFF.

This clonotype was found a few times. The chain couples TRBV7-8 to TRBJ1-4, with unresolved D. CDR3 length equals 15 residues. The V and J ends lost 1 base and 4 bases respectively, with 10 bases between them. From germline, CDR1 is SGHVS and CDR2 FQNEAQ. CDR3 sequence reads: CASSLVGRINEKLFF. The CDR3 DNA sequence: TGTGCCAGCAGCTTAGTTGGGCGGATTAATGAAAAACTGTTTTTT. The complete variable domain, with remaining parts taken from reference TRBV7-8 and TRBJ1-4, reads GAGVSQSPRYKVAKRGQDVALRCDPISGHVSLFWYQQALGQGPEFLTYFQNEAQLDKSGLPSDRFFAERPEGSVSTLKIQRTQQEDSAVYLCASSLVGRINEKLFFGSGTQLSVL.

V usage is TRBV20-1 and J usage is TRBJ2-2, with a tentative D call TRBD2 (6 bases). V lost 1 base to trimming and J lost 1 base, with 22 bases between them. This CDR3 is 19 amino acids long. Germline V gene sequence: CDR1 DFQATT, CDR2 SNEGSKA (reference sequence). CDR3 protein: CSARVGAGPRGVNTGELFF. CDR3 nucleotide sequence: TGCAGTGCTAGAGTCGGGGCGGGGCCCCGGGGAGTGAACACCGGGGAGCTGTTTTTT.

This clonotype showed up just a few times. This rearrangement joins TRBV7-7 to TRBJ2-7, with D uncertain. This CDR3 spans 13 amino acids. Between the trimmed V and J ends, which lost 6 bases and 4 bases, there was a span of 13 bases. Germline V gene data show CDR1 as SSHAT and CDR2 as FNYEAQ (reference sequence). CDR3 in amino acids: CASSPSWVYEQYF. Here the CDR3 DNA reads TGTGCCAGCAGTCCGTCATGGGTGTACGAGCAGTACTTC. Together with reference TRBV7-7 and TRBJ2-7, the CDR3 gives the full variable domain: GAGVSQSPRYKVTKRGQDVTLRCDPISSHATLYWYQQALGQGPEFLTYFNYEAQPDKSGLPSDRFSAERPEGSISTLTIQRTEQRDSAMYRCASSPSWVYEQYFGPGTRLTVT.

This clonotype has more than one count but fewer than ten. The chain carries TRBV3-1 and TRBJ2-1; D unresolved. Trimming stripped 0 bases from V and 2 bases from J, with 8 bases between. Per germline, CDR1 LGHDT and CDR2 YNNKEL (reference sequence). The CDR3 length is 15 residues. CDR3 nucleotide sequence: TGTGCCAGCAGCCAAGAAAGGTGGCCCTACAATGAGCAGTTCTTC. It is translated as CASSQERWPYNEQFF.

This chain connects TRBV27 to TRBJ1-1; 9 positions match TRBD1. Germline loops: CDR1 MNHEY, CDR2 SMNVEV (reference sequence). This CDR3 region has 15 residues. V lost 5 bases and J lost 12; bases outside the gene matches: 16. The CDR3 DNA reads TGTGCCAGCAGTCCCCTTTTTCTGGGACAGGGTCAACCTTTCTTT. This encodes CASSPLFLGQGQPFF.

This clonotype was recorded a few times. The rearrangement uses TRBV20-1 and TRBJ2-3; tentative D call: TRBD2 (5 bases). With 1 base removed from V and 4 bases from J, the gap between germline ends came to 15 bases. The CDR3 totals 15 residues. CDR1 is DFQATT, CDR2 SNEGSKA, per germline (reference sequence). CDR3 sequence (DNA): TGCAGTGCTAGAGTGGTACTGAGGGTGGCAGATACGCAGTATTTT. Translation: CSARVVLRVADTQYF.

The chain uses TRBV9 and TRBJ2-1; 9 bases map to TRBD2. CDR1 SGDLS and CDR2 YYNGEE come from the germline V gene. This CDR3 comprises 15 residues. After removal of 3 bases from V and 4 bases from J, the junction contained 5 bases not matched to a gene. Here the CDR3 DNA reads TGTGCCAGCAGCGGTACTAGCGGGCGATACAATGAGCAGTTCTTC. Its translation: CASSGTSGRYNEQFF.

This clonotype appeared a few times. J is TRBJ2-4 and V is TRBV20-1; no reliable D call. V was trimmed by 4 bases and J by 0 bases, leaving 19 bases between them. The CDR3 runs to 17 residues. The germline V gene encodes CDR1 DFQATT and CDR2 SNEGSKA (reference sequence). The CDR3 DNA reads TGCAGTGCTATAAATGTGTTCGCGGAGCTAGCCAAAAACATTCAGTACTTC. Translating it yields CSAINVFAELAKNIQYF.

This clonotype was counted only a few times. The chain combines TRBV6-2 or TRBV6-3 with TRBJ1-2, with D perhaps matching TRBD1 (5 bases). The germline V gene encodes CDR1 MNHEY and CDR2 SVGEGT. The CDR3 has 17 amino acids. Trimming cost V 4 bases and J 3 bases, with 21 bases left between them. The CDR3 sequence is CASSWTSGPLGHYGYTF. The DNA of the CDR3 is TGTGCCAGCAGTTGGACGTCGGGACCCCTCGGGCACTATGGCTACACCTTC.

J is TRBJ2-5 and V is TRBV6-1; weak D call: TRBD1 (5 bases). CDR3 length: 12 residues. Germline loops: CDR1 MNHNS, CDR2 SASEGT. With 7 bases removed from V and 1 base from J, the gap between germline ends came to 7 bases. CDR3 nucleotides: TGTGCCAGCAACGACAGCCAAGAGACCCAGTACTTC. Its translation: CASNDSQETQYF.

The rearrangement uses TRBV7-9 and TRBJ2-5, with 7 bases aligning to TRBD2. V was pared by 4 bases and J by 7 bases, with 6 bases of the junction left unmatched. CDR1 is SEHNR and CDR2 is FQNEAQ in the germline V gene (reference sequence). The CDR3 spans 13 residues. The CDR3 coding sequence is TGTGCCAGCAGCTACTACCCTAGCGGGACCCAGTACTTC. It is translated as CASSYYPSGTQYF.

This clonotype was counted a few times. The chain carries TRBV5-1 and TRBJ2-3; 14 bases align to TRBD2. Germline lookup yields CDR1 SGHRS and CDR2 YFSETQ. The CDR3 loop spans 17 amino acids. V gave up 0 bases and J gave up 3 bases; unmatched junction bases: 3. The CDR3 nucleotides are TGCGCCAGCAGCTTGGGAAGACTAGCGGGGGGGACAGATACGCAGTATTTT. Its protein product is CASSLGRLAGGTDTQYF.

The J gene is TRBJ2-5, the V gene TRBV29-1; a weak D match, TRBD1 (7 bases). CDR1 is SQVTM, CDR2 ANQGSEA, per germline. The ends were cut back, 5 bases at V and 4 bases at J, with 8 bases in the middle. The CDR3 covers 11 residues. The CDR3 is CSVQGGETQYF. For the CDR3, the DNA is TGCAGCGTTCAGGGGGGAGAGACCCAGTACTTC.